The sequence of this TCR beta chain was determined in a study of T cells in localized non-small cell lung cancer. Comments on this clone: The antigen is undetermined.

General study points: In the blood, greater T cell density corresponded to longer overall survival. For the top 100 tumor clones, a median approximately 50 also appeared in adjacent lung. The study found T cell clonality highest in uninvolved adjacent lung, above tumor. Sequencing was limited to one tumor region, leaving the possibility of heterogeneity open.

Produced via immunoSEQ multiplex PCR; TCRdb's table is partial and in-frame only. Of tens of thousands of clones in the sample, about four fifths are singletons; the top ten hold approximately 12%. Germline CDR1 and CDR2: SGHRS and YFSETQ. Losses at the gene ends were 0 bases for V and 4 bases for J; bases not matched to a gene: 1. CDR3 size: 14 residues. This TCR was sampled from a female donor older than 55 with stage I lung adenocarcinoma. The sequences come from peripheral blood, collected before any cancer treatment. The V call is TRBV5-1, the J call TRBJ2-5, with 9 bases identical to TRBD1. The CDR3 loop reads CASSLEGQGETQYF. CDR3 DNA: TGCGCCAGCAGCTTGGAGGGACAGGGAGAGACCCAGTACTTC.